The 25 T cell receptor beta chains below were found in one sample sequenced in a study of blood T cell repertoires in COVID-19. The data were produced by immunoSEQ multiplex PCR, yet TCRdb's version contains in-frame clones alone and is incomplete. In the table there are roughly 200,000 clones, about nine tenths of which are singletons. Source material: PBMCs or T cells enriched from blood (not recorded which). Receptor source: a man aged 25 to 40 in a cohort exposed to, infected with or recovered from COVID-19 (not recorded which).

The chain couples TRBV7-3 to TRBJ1-1; no definite D call. V gave up 5 bases and J gave up 6 bases, with 13 bases separating them. The CDR3 contains 13 residues. CDR1 is SGHTA and CDR2 is FQGTGA in the germline V gene. CDR3 residues: CASSLDTGSEAFF. The CDR3, as DNA: TGTGCCAGCAGCCTCGACACGGGGTCTGAAGCTTTCTTT.

The chain couples TRBV28 to TRBJ1-5; TRBD1 agrees at 12 bases. Germline CDR1 is MDHEN and CDR2 is SYDVKM. With V trimmed by 5 bases and J by 15 bases, 8 bases remained unmatched. The CDR3 has 13 residues. The CDR3 is CASSPGTGGRRHF. CDR3 in DNA: TGTGCCAGCAGTCCCGGGACAGGGGGCCGGCGGCATTTT.

The V gene is TRBV28, the J gene TRBJ2-7; D possibly corresponds to TRBD1 (5 bases). Germline V lookup: CDR1 MDHEN, CDR2 SYDVKM. The CDR3 loop spans 14 amino acids. V lost 1 base and J 0 bases, leaving 7 bases between the germline ends. DNA of the CDR3: TGTGCCAGCAGTTTATTCGACAGCTCCTACGAGCAGTACTTC. Protein sequence: CASSLFDSSYEQYF.

This clone was detected only a few times. This sequence joins TRBV19 and TRBJ1-2, with 11 bases fitting TRBD1. Germline values: CDR1 LNHDA, CDR2 SQIVND (reference sequence). The V and J ends lost 8 bases and 8 bases, in that order; junction bases with no gene match: 10. The CDR3 has 14 residues. The CDR3 nucleotides read TGTGCCAGTCTGGGACAGGGGGATTTCTGGGGCTACACCTTC. It codes for CASLGQGDFWGYTF.

The chain combines TRBV28 with TRBJ2-5; 9 bases map to TRBD1. The CDR3 is 16 amino acids. V shed 4 bases and J 5 bases; nucleotides not matched to a gene: 11. Germline CDR1 is MDHEN and CDR2 is SYDVKM. The CDR3 region is CASSSPRDRDRETQYF. CDR3 in DNA: TGTGCCAGCAGTTCCCCCCGGGACAGGGATCGGGAGACCCAGTACTTC.

The chain combines TRBV29-1 with TRBJ2-7, with unresolved D. With 4 bases removed from V and 5 bases from J, the gap between germline ends came to 9 bases. From germline, CDR1 is SQVTM and CDR2 ANQGSEA. The CDR3 length is 11 residues. The DNA for the CDR3 is TGCAGCGTTGGCGGCGGTAACGAGCAGTACTTC. The encoded protein is CSVGGGNEQYF.

The gene calls are TRBV6-5 and TRBJ2-7, with D possibly being TRBD2 (5 bases). The CDR3 is made up of 15 amino acids. The ends were cut back, 2 bases at V and 5 bases at J, with 16 bases in the middle. CDR1 MNHEY and CDR2 SVGAGI come from the germline V gene. The CDR3 reads CASSYRVPGMDEQYF. Written as DNA, the CDR3 is TGTGCCAGCAGTTACAGGGTCCCGGGGATGGACGAGCAGTACTTC.

The gene calls are TRBV28 and TRBJ1-5; possible D gene TRBD1, 6 bases. V lost 6 bases and J lost 6, with 21 bases in between. Looked up from germline, CDR1 is MDHEN and CDR2 is SYDVKM. The CDR3 spans 16 residues. The CDR3 reads CASSIGPTGTGQPQHF. CDR3 sequence (DNA): TGTGCCAGCAGCATAGGGCCAACAGGGACGGGTCAGCCCCAGCATTTT.

V and J are TRBV4-1 and TRBJ1-3, with D tentatively TRBD1 (5 bases). V was cut by 1 base and J by 2 bases, with 12 bases left in between. The CDR3 contains 16 residues. Germline V gene lookup returns CDR1 MGHRA and CDR2 YSYEKL. This CDR3 reads CASSQVSVQAGNTIYF. The CDR3 DNA is TGCGCCAGCAGCCAAGTGTCCGTACAGGCTGGAAACACCATATATTTT.

The V and J genes are TRBV28 and TRBJ1-2; TRBD1 matches 7 bases. After removal of 5 bases from V and 4 bases from J, the junction contained 10 bases not matched to a gene. CDR3 length: 15 residues. Germline V gives CDR1 MDHEN, CDR2 SYDVKM. CDR3 protein: CASSKEQGFGYGYTF. In DNA, the CDR3 is TGTGCCAGCAGTAAAGAACAGGGGTTCGGCTATGGCTACACCTTC.

The chain is built from TRBV28 and TRBJ2-1; tentative D call: TRBD1 (5 bases). This CDR3 spans 15 amino acids. V was trimmed by 6 bases and J by 0 bases, leaving 12 bases between them. CDR1 and CDR2 from the germline V gene are MDHEN and SYDVKM. CDR3 amino acids: CASSYLQVSYNEQFF. CDR3 DNA sequence: TGTGCCAGCAGCTATCTACAGGTCTCCTACAATGAGCAGTTCTTC. The full variable domain, with the rest looked up from reference TRBV28 and TRBJ2-1, is DVKVTQSSRYLVKRTGEKVFLECVQDMDHENMFWYRQDPGLGLRLIYFSYDVKMKEKGDIPEGYSVSREKKERFSLILESASTNQTSMYLCASSYLQVSYNEQFFGPGTRLTVL.

Here the CDR3 reads CASSPAGVGYNEQFF. The CDR3 nucleotides are TGTGCCAGCAGCCCAGCGGGAGTGGGTTACAATGAGCAGTTCTTC. The gene calls are TRBV13 and TRBJ2-1; 8 nucleotides align to TRBD2. The CDR3 totals 15 residues. Trimming at V came to 5 bases and at J to 4 bases, leaving 7 bases not matched to a gene. From germline, CDR1 is PRHDT and CDR2 FYEKMQ (reference sequence).

This chain connects TRBV6-5 to TRBJ1-1; D is unclear. V dropped 6 bases and J dropped 0 bases, with 11 bases sitting between them. This CDR3 comprises 14 residues. Germline values: CDR1 MNHEY, CDR2 SVGAGI. CDR3 sequence (DNA): TGTGCCAGCAGGATACAGATTTTGAACACTGAAGCTTTCTTT. This translates into CASRIQILNTEAFF.

The chain combines TRBV28 with TRBJ1-3; D not resolved. This CDR3 is 17 amino acids long. Looked up from germline, CDR1 is MDHEN and CDR2 is SYDVKM. Trimming shortened V by 5 bases and J by 1 base, and 18 bases separated the two germline ends. The CDR3: CASSPSGSPHSGNTIYF. In DNA form, the CDR3 reads TGTGCCAGCAGTCCTTCCGGGTCCCCCCATTCTGGAAACACCATATATTTT. The whole variable domain, remainder taken from reference TRBV28 and TRBJ1-3, is DVKVTQSSRYLVKRTGEKVFLECVQDMDHENMFWYRQDPGLGLRLIYFSYDVKMKEKGDIPEGYSVSREKKERFSLILESASTNQTSMYLCASSPSGSPHSGNTIYFGEGSWLTVV.

The chain joins TRBV7-8 to TRBJ1-1; 9 bases match TRBD1. Germline CDR1 reads SGHVS; CDR2 reads FQNEAQ. J gave up 0 bases and V 4 bases, and 3 bases lay outside the gene matches. The CDR3 covers 15 residues. The DNA for the CDR3 is TGTGCCAGCAGCTATGGGACAGGGATGAACACTGAAGCTTTCTTT. Its translation is CASSYGTGMNTEAFF.

The CDR3 nucleotides read TGTGCCACCAGTGATTTCCGGACAGCGCAGTTCTTC. Translated: CATSDFRTAQFF. The chain links TRBV24-1 to TRBJ2-1, with D perhaps matching TRBD1 (6 bases). V was clipped by 1 base and J by 12 bases, with 9 bases between them. CDR3 length: 12 residues. Germline CDR1 KGHDR, CDR2 SFDVKD.

V and J are TRBV27 and TRBJ2-2; TRBD2 might be the D (6 bases). Germline CDR1 reads MNHEY; CDR2 reads SMNVEV (reference sequence). This CDR3 is 15 amino acids long. V was shortened by 2 bases and J by 3 bases, with 10 bases between the two germline ends. CDR3 loop: CASSLLGGHTGELFF. In nucleotides, the CDR3 is TGTGCCAGCAGTTTACTCGGAGGGCACACCGGGGAGCTGTTTTTT.

This chain joins TRBV7-2 and TRBJ2-7; D call uncertain. The V gene's germline CDR1 is SGHTA and CDR2 FQGNSA. The CDR3 contains 13 residues. Trimming left V 5 bases short and J 0 bases short, with 8 bases between. CDR3 bases: TGTGCCAGCAGCCTCCCCAGCTCCTACGAGCAGTACTTC. Translation gives CASSLPSSYEQYF.

The rearrangement joins TRBV6-4 to TRBJ2-3; 10 bases fit TRBD2. Trimming took 3 bases from V and 2 from J; bases not matched to a gene: 2. This CDR3 has 15 amino acids. Germline CDR1 is MRHNA and CDR2 is SNTAGT. In DNA form, the CDR3 reads TGTGCCAGCAGTGAGACTAGCGGGCCCACAGATACGCAGTATTTT. Translating it yields CASSETSGPTDTQYF.

V and J are TRBV4-3 and TRBJ2-7; 10 bases line up with TRBD1. This CDR3 is 15 amino acids long. Per the germline V gene, CDR1 is LGHNA and CDR2 is YSLEER. The V and J ends lost 4 bases and 2 bases, in that order; junction bases with no gene match: 5. CDR3 coding DNA: TGCGCCAGCAGCCCTAGACAGGGGGCCCCCTACGAGCAGTACTTC. As protein: CASSPRQGAPYEQYF.

The chain is built from TRBV4-2 and TRBJ2-1; no clear D. The V gene's germline CDR1 is LGHNA and CDR2 YNFKEQ. The CDR3 extends over 16 amino acids. Trimming took 0 bases from V and 2 from J, leaving 11 bases between them. CDR3 coding DNA: TGTGCCAGCAGCCAAGAAGGCGGAGTGACCTACAATGAGCAGTTCTTC. This codes for CASSQEGGVTYNEQFF.

Concerning this clone: The DNA is omitted, as the CDR3 cannot be located on it reliably, and the CDR3 follows TCRdb's listing. The chain has TRBV6-6 and TRBJ2-1; the table calls TRBD2, which could not be checked here. The CDR3 is 14 amino acids long, termini counted. Germline loops: CDR1 MNHNY, CDR2 SVGAGI (reference sequence). Here the CDR3 reads CASILAGAYNEQFF.

This clone was found once. This chain links TRBV27 with TRBJ2-1; D perhaps matches TRBD1 (5 bases). Germline assignment: CDR1 MNHEY and CDR2 SMNVEV (reference sequence). The CDR3 has 14 amino acids. V lost 1 base and J 7 bases, leaving 11 bases between the germline ends. The CDR3 reads CASSLWGSKNEQFF. CDR3 coding DNA: TGTGCCAGCAGTTTATGGGGCAGCAAAAATGAGCAGTTCTTC.

J is TRBJ1-3 and V is TRBV4-1, with unresolved D. Germline V lookup: CDR1 MGHRA, CDR2 YSYEKL. Trimming took off 2 bases at V and 0 bases at J, with 11 bases between the two ends. This CDR3 comprises 16 residues. This CDR3 is CASSQSIVSSGNTIYF. CDR3 nucleotides: TGCGCCAGCAGCCAAAGTATAGTCTCCTCTGGAAACACCATATATTTT.

The chain is built from TRBV6-4 and TRBJ2-3, with D tentatively TRBD2 (5 bases). V lost 2 bases and J 0 bases, leaving 6 bases between the germline ends. Germline V CDR1 and CDR2: MRHNA, SNTAGT. This CDR3 spans 14 amino acids. The CDR3 loop is CASSDGGSTDTQYF. For the CDR3, the DNA is TGTGCCAGCAGTGACGGCGGGAGCACAGATACGCAGTATTTT.